The rows below give T cell receptor beta chains drawn from one sample of a study of blood T cell repertoires in COVID-19. Some clones are missing from TCRdb's copy, which holds only in-frame ones; the method was immunoSEQ multiplex PCR. The repertoire holds 60,000 to 75,000 clones, with approximately 91% as singletons. Sequencing was carried out using peripheral blood. The receptors shown here come from a human donor in a cohort sampled during active COVID-19. CDR3s include the opening cysteine and the closing phenylalanine or tryptophan. D genes are given only for firm matches. Not all rows give a size; the values are once, few, many and, for expanded clones, a class.

NA	TRBV28	TRBJ2-6	NA	CASLGTLLVRSGANVLTF	TGTGCCAGCCTGGGCACCCTACTCGTCAGATCTGGGGCCAACGTCCTGACTTTC
TRBD1	TRBV6-5	TRBJ1-6	NA	CASSYSSQGAGSPLHF	TGTGCCAGCAGTTACTCCTCGCAGGGGGCCGGATCACCCCTCCACTTT
TRBD1	TRBV7-2	TRBJ2-1	NA	CASSPQTGGYNEQFF	TGTGCCAGCAGCCCCCAGACAGGGGGATACAATGAGCAGTTCTTC
NA	TRBV6-5	TRBJ2-3	NA	CASSFGGAMADTQYF	TGTGCCAGCAGCTTCGGAGGGGCCATGGCAGATACGCAGTATTTT
NA	TRBV6-5	TRBJ1-3	NA	CASSPGSRTGNTIYF	TGTGCCAGCAGTCCAGGCTCCCGCACCGGAAACACCATATATTTT
TRBD2	TRBV7-2	TRBJ2-3	NA	CASSLVPSGRTNTQYF	TGTGCCAGCAGCTTAGTACCTAGCGGGAGAACAAATACGCAGTATTTT
TRBD1	TRBV28	TRBJ1-2	NA	CASSYPGQGGYGYTF	TGTGCCAGCAGTTATCCGGGACAGGGGGGCTATGGCTACACCTTC
NA	TRBV19	TRBJ2-7	NA	CASSITAGSYEQYF	TGTGCCAGTAGTATAACAGCGGGCTCCTACGAGCAGTACTTC
NA	TRBV28	TRBJ2-1	few	CASSLRLMRNEQFF	TGTGCCAGCAGTTTACGGCTGATGAGGAATGAGCAGTTCTTC
NA	TRBV5-6	TRBJ2-2	NA	CASSFAGRVDTGELFF	TGTGCCAGCAGTTTTGCAGGCAGGGTTGACACCGGGGAGCTGTTTTTT
NA	TRBV19	TRBJ1-5	few	CASSRGNQPQHF	TGTGCCAGTAGCCGGGGCAATCAGCCCCAGCATTTT
TRBD2	TRBV4-2	TRBJ2-7	NA	CASSQDLGGRSEQYF	TGTGCCAGCAGCCAAGATCTGGGCGGGAGGTCCGAGCAGTACTTC
NA	TRBV5-4	TRBJ2-7	NA	CASSMRRERNYEQYF	TGTGCCAGCAGTATGAGACGGGAGCGCAACTACGAGCAGTACTTC
TRBD1	TRBV11-1	TRBJ2-6	NA	CASSLNTGAGANVLTF	TGTGCCAGCAGCCTCAATACAGGGGCTGGGGCCAACGTCCTGACTTTC
NA	TRBV12-5	TRBJ2-1	once	CASGLIREQFF	TGTGCTAGTGGCCTTATCCGTGAGCAGTTCTTC
NA	TRBV11-2	TRBJ2-2	NA	CASILRNTGELFF	TGTGCCAGCATCCTAAGAAACACCGGGGAGCTGTTTTTT
NA	TRBV11-1	TRBJ2-3	NA	CASRGFASLTDTQYF	TGTGCCAGCCGCGGATTCGCCTCCCTCACAGATACGCAGTATTTT
TRBD2	TRBV5-1	TRBJ2-1	NA	CATGKDDTSGRSNEQFF	TGCGCCACCGGCAAGGACGATACTAGCGGGAGGTCTAATGAGCAGTTCTTC
NA	TRBV5-4	TRBJ2-2	NA	CASTLTSGANTGELFF	TGTGCCAGCACCCTGACGTCTGGAGCGAACACCGGGGAGCTGTTTTTT
TRBD1	TRBV5-1	TRBJ2-1	NA	CASSLRDRAGNEQFF	TGCGCCAGCAGCTTGCGGGACAGGGCTGGCAATGAGCAGTTCTTC
NA	TRBV10-3	TRBJ2-7	NA	CAISVGRGYEQYF	TGTGCCATCAGTGTCGGCAGGGGCTACGAGCAGTACTTC
TRBD2	TRBV4-1	TRBJ2-7	once	CASSPRLAGVEQYF	TGCGCCAGCAGCCCCAGACTAGCGGGAGTTGAGCAGTACTTC
NA	TRBV7-2	TRBJ2-1	NA	CASSISGAYNEQFF	TGTGCCAGCAGCATTAGCGGAGCCTACAATGAGCAGTTCTTC
NA	TRBV12-3/TRBV12-4	TRBJ1-6	NA	CASSSLYSPLHF	TGTGCCAGCAGTTCGTTGTATTCACCCCTCCACTTT
NA	TRBV10-1	TRBJ2-2	NA	CASSDNALGAAGELFF	TGCGCCAGCAGTGATAATGCCTTAGGGGCCGCCGGGGAGCTGTTTTTT
NA	TRBV13	TRBJ2-5	NA	CASSIQGTQYF	TGTGCCAGCAGCATTCAGGGGACCCAGTACTTC
NA	TRBV7-9	TRBJ2-1	NA	CASSLAGVINEQFF	TGTGCCAGCAGCTTAGCGGGAGTGATTAATGAGCAGTTCTTC
TRBD1	TRBV4-1	TRBJ1-6	NA	CASSQGQGRSPLHF	TGCGCCAGCAGCCAGGGACAGGGGCGGTCACCCCTCCACTTT
TRBD1	TRBV27	TRBJ1-4	NA	CASSSPSGGTGFEKLFF	TGTGCCAGCAGTTCCCCCTCCGGTGGGACAGGTTTTGAAAAACTGTTTTTT
TRBD2	TRBV6-5	TRBJ2-7	NA	CASSYPTSGRSEQYF	TGTGCCAGCAGTTATCCGACTAGCGGGAGAAGTGAGCAGTACTTC
NA	TRBV5-1	TRBJ1-5	NA	CASSLAGVEGQPQHF	TGCGCCAGCAGCTTGGCCGGGGTGGAAGGTCAGCCCCAGCATTTT
TRBD1	TRBV6-5	TRBJ1-2	NA	CASSRQGRVDGYTF	TGTGCCAGCAGCAGACAGGGGAGGGTGGATGGCTACACCTTC
TRBD1	TRBV28	TRBJ2-3	NA	CASTRQGAQRTQYF	TGTGCCAGCACCAGACAGGGGGCGCAGCGTACGCAGTATTTT
TRBD1	TRBV4-1	TRBJ2-6	NA	CASRSAGGSGANVLTF	TGCGCCAGCAGATCGGCAGGGGGCTCTGGGGCCAACGTCCTGACTTTC
NA	TRBV15	TRBJ2-1	NA	CATGLGGSYNEQFF	TGTGCCACCGGTCTAGGCGGCTCCTACAATGAGCAGTTCTTC
NA	TRBV5-4	TRBJ2-2	NA	CASSVQGSGELFF	TGTGCCAGCAGCGTACAGGGTTCCGGGGAGCTGTTTTTT
TRBD1	TRBV6-1	TRBJ2-7	few	CASSGTGPATIVSYEQYF	TGTGCCAGCAGTGGGACAGGGCCCGCCACTATCGTCTCCTACGAGCAGTACTTC
NA	TRBV28	TRBJ1-5	once	CAIGRRNQPQHF	TGTGCCATCGGTCGGAGGAATCAGCCCCAGCATTTT
NA	TRBV27	TRBJ2-1	NA	CASSLTGLLSYNEQFF	TGTGCCAGCAGTTTAACGGGACTCCTCTCCTACAATGAGCAGTTCTTC
NA	TRBV28	TRBJ1-2	NA	CASSLWTGGYGYTF	TGTGCCAGCAGTTTATGGACAGGCGGATATGGCTACACCTTC
NA	TRBV19	TRBJ2-7	NA	CASRGTGAYEQYF	TGTGCCAGTAGGGGGACGGGGGCCTACGAGCAGTACTTC
NA	TRBV18	TRBJ2-1	NA	CASSSGLSNEQFF	TGTGCCAGCTCATCGGGACTGTCCAATGAGCAGTTCTTC
TRBD1	TRBV20-1	TRBJ2-1	once	CSASRTGTNNEQFF	TGCAGTGCTAGTCGGACAGGAACAAACAATGAGCAGTTCTTC
NA	TRBV5-4	TRBJ1-6	NA	CASSLQGRNSPLHF	TGTGCCAGCAGCTTACAGGGCCGTAATTCACCCCTCCACTTT
TRBD1	TRBV4-1	TRBJ2-1	NA	CASSQVAGTGHNEQFF	TGCGCCAGCAGCCAGGTAGCCGGGACAGGGCACAATGAGCAGTTCTTC
TRBD2	TRBV3-1/TRBV3-2	TRBJ2-7	once	CASSPAGGSYEQYF	TGTGCCAGCAGCCCAGCGGGAGGGTCCTACGAGCAGTACTTC
NA	TRBV10-3	TRBJ1-1	NA	CAISRQGGDTEAFF	TGTGCCATCTCCAGGCAGGGAGGGGACACTGAAGCTTTCTTT
NA	TRBV28	TRBJ1-1	NA	CASRHPAAGDLNTEAFF	TGTGCCAGCAGGCATCCAGCGGCAGGCGACTTAAACACTGAAGCTTTCTTT
TRBD1	TRBV4-3	TRBJ1-5	NA	CASSPTGDGQPQHF	TGCGCCAGCAGCCCGACAGGGGATGGACAGCCCCAGCATTTT
TRBD1	TRBV28	TRBJ2-5	NA	CASRGQEETQYF	TGTGCCAGCAGAGGACAGGAGGAGACCCAGTACTTC
NA	TRBV3-1/TRBV3-2	TRBJ2-1	NA	CASSQLPLGSYNEQFF	TGTGCCAGCAGCCAACTGCCGCTAGGATCTTACAATGAGCAGTTCTTC
NA	TRBV6-2/TRBV6-3	TRBJ2-3	once	CASSYSRGVDTQYF	TGTGCCAGCAGTTACTCCAGGGGGGTAGATACGCAGTATTTT
NA	TRBV5-6	TRBJ1-6	NA	CASSFRGQANSPLHF	TGTGCCAGCAGCTTTCGGGGTCAGGCAAATTCACCCCTCCACTTT
NA	TRBV28	TRBJ2-5	NA	CASSGGSPETQYF	TGTGCCAGCTCCGGCGGATCGCCGGAGACCCAGTACTTC
TRBD1	TRBV14	TRBJ1-3	once	CASSWTGRGNTIYF	TGTGCCAGCAGCTGGACAGGGAGAGGAAACACCATATATTTT
TRBD1	TRBV6-5	TRBJ2-2	few	CASSYRDRGTGELFF	TGTGCCAGCAGTTACAGGGACAGGGGGACCGGGGAGCTGTTTTTT
TRBD1	TRBV24-1	TRBJ2-5	NA	CATSDRDRDRGTQYF	TGTGCCACCAGTGATAGGGACCGGGACAGAGGAACCCAGTACTTC